This T cell receptor beta chain was identified during a study of T cell changes during pregnancy in multiple sclerosis (dated by TCRdb to about 2019). Background on the whole study: The study looked at changes in the T cell repertoire across pregnancy in women with multiple sclerosis.

In regard to this clone: Its antigen specificity is not known. No much larger clonotype is one base removed from it; base qualities were not supplied.

The library was prepared using the immunoSEQ multiplex PCR assay. TCRdb took this table from immuneACCESS and kept in-frame rearrangements with V and J called. Such tables lack part of the clones; where checked against another copy, unresolved V genes explain under half of the gap, and the rest is unexplained. This sample gives 45,000 to 55,000 clones in total; about 92% of them show up just once. In total, the top ten clones hold less than 0.2% of the sample. The CDR3 sequence holds 16 residues, the cysteine and phenylalanine included. This entry keeps only the CDR3 DNA: 48 bases, framed from base 1. V is trimmed back by 1 base and J by 2 bases, and the junction contains 7 bases that no gene match accounts for. CDR1 SGHDT and CDR2 YYEEEE were looked up in the germline V gene.

The rearranged chain carries TRBV5-6 and TRBJ2-3; 7 junctional bases match TRBD2. Sequencing used CD4+ T cells from peripheral blood mononuclear cells, obtained after pregnancy. The clonotype originates from a female donor in good health, enrolled as a control in a pregnancy study. The CDR3 protein is CASSLLLGGTTDTQYF. In nucleotides, the sequence is TGTGCCAGCAGCTTGTTGTTGGGAGGGACCACAGATACGCAGTATTTT. When the CDR3 is completed using the reference TRBV5-6 and TRBJ2-3 genes on either side, the full variable domain is DAGVTQSPTHLIKTRGQQVTLRCSPKSGHDTVSWYQQALGQGPQFIFQYYEEEERQRGNFPDRFSGHQFPNYSSELNVNALLLGDSALYLCASSLLLGGTTDTQYFGPGTRLTVL.